This paragraph reports one T cell receptor beta chain. Its antigen is unidentified. The data belong to a study of T cell repertoires in cytomegalovirus infection. The overall study: Shared public TCR beta signatures pointed to both CMV infection and a matching HLA type. Study-level results: Identification of carriers of CMV plus the relevant HLA was achieved through cumulative public TCR beta family frequency. The ex vivo response was dominated by HLA-C-restricted CMV-specific TCR beta clonotypes.

TCRdb itself ran the reads through MiXCR, one entry per CDR3 protein. This table holds 310,000 or so distinct CDR3 sequences, roughly 25% found once. The CDR3 loop spans 15 amino acids. The germline gives CDR1 SGHNT, CDR2 YENEEA. V shed 5 bases and J 6 bases; nucleotides not matched to a gene: 9. Here the sequenced sample was cultured PBMCs, taken from culture after CMV antigen stimulation. This sequence was found in a human donor in good health (CMV status not recorded). Some clones in this sample may be carry-over from other donors' samples. This chain joins TRBV11-3 and TRBJ2-1; 8 positions match TRBD1. Here the CDR3 reads CASSAAGTGGNEQFF. CDR3 nucleotide sequence: TGTGCCAGCAGCGCAGCCGGGACAGGAGGCAATGAGCAGTTCTTC.